Each of the 8 T cell receptor beta chains below was sequenced from the same sample in a study of T-cell memory formation after mild COVID-19. Using its own MiXCR run on the 5' RACE reads, TCRdb lists one record per CDR3 protein. The sample carries 560,000 or so distinct CDR3 sequences, 15% to 20% recorded once. Material: PBMCs or a T cell subset sorted from them (not recorded which). These receptors were taken from an adult woman who had mild COVID-19 (a few samples of this study predate the infection). Cell type and time point are not known.

The chain uses TRBV7-2 and TRBJ1-6; D is perhaps TRBD1 (5 bases). CDR1 and CDR2 from the germline V gene are SGHTA and FQGNSA. The CDR3 contains 14 residues. Trimming removed 1 base at V and 14 bases at J, with 15 bases between. The CDR3 DNA reads as TGTGCCAGCAGCTTAGACGGGGCCCCTAGGTCCCTCCACTTT. The encoded protein is CASSLDGAPRSLHF.

Many counts were recorded for this clonotype. The V call is TRBV7-3, the J call TRBJ2-5; 9 nucleotides match TRBD2. Trimming cost V 6 bases and J 1 base; bases outside gene matches: 3. CDR1 is SGHTA and CDR2 is FQGTGA in the germline V gene. The CDR3 length is 14 residues. This CDR3 is CASSLAGAQETQYF. The CDR3, as DNA: TGTGCCAGCAGTTTAGCGGGAGCCCAAGAGACCCAGTACTTC.

The chain links TRBV9 to TRBJ2-7; 12 positions match TRBD1. V gave up 8 bases and J gave up 7 bases; unmatched junction bases: 10. The CDR3 has 14 amino acids. CDR1 is SGDLS, CDR2 YYNGEE, per germline. The CDR3 protein is CASTPGQGAREQYF. CDR3 coding DNA: TGTGCCAGTACCCCGGGACAGGGGGCGCGGGAGCAGTACTTC.

This clonotype was detected only a few times. The chain joins TRBV5-1 to TRBJ2-7; 10 bases match TRBD1. The CDR3 spans 15 residues. V shed 0 bases and J 0 bases; nucleotides not matched to a gene: 0. Germline-derived CDR1 and CDR2 are SGHRS and YFSETQ. The CDR3 DNA sequence: TGCGCCAGCAGCTTGGGGGACAGGGGCTCCTACGAGCAGTACTTC. This gives the protein CASSLGDRGSYEQYF.

The rearrangement joins TRBV29-1 to TRBJ1-3; the D gene is possibly TRBD1 (5 bases). The germline V and J ends were trimmed by 3 bases and 2 bases, with 26 bases remaining between them. This CDR3 region has 19 residues. Germline loops: CDR1 SQVTM, CDR2 ANQGSEA. CDR3 region: CSVDGVEQGLVRTGNTIYF. DNA of the CDR3: TGCAGCGTTGATGGTGTGGAGCAGGGACTAGTAAGGACTGGAAACACCATATATTTT.

This clonotype has just a few counts. The CDR3 region has the DNA TGTGCCAGCAGCTCTAGCCCCAGGTACAATGAGCAGTTCTTC. It is translated as CASSSSPRYNEQFF. V gene TRBV3-1 combines with J gene TRBJ2-1, with D possibly being TRBD2 (5 bases). The CDR3 length is 14 residues. V lost 5 bases and J lost 4, with 12 bases in between. Germline V gene data show CDR1 as LGHDT and CDR2 as YNNKEL (reference sequence).

J is TRBJ2-1 and V is TRBV5-1, with 7 nucleotides matching TRBD1. Germline CDR1 SGHRS, CDR2 YFSETQ. J lost 7 bases, V lost 4 bases, and 5 bases had no gene match. The CDR3 covers 13 residues. The CDR3, as DNA: TGCGCCAGCAGCAGCTACAGGGGAAATGAGCAGTTCTTC. It is translated as CASSSYRGNEQFF. The whole variable domain, remainder taken from reference TRBV5-1 and TRBJ2-1, is KAGVTQTPRYLIKTRGQQVTLSCSPISGHRSVSWYQQTPGQGLQFLFEYFSETQRNKGNFPGRFSGRQFSNSRSEMNVSTLELGDSALYLCASSSYRGNEQFFGPGTRLTVL.

This rearrangement joins TRBV12-3 or TRBV12-4 to TRBJ1-5, with a weak D call TRBD1 (5 bases). Trimming left V 2 bases short and J 1 base short, with 12 bases between. This CDR3 region has 16 residues. The CDR3 reads CASSLYRYGSNQPQHF. CDR3 in DNA: TGTGCCAGCAGTTTATACAGGTATGGGAGCAATCAGCCCCAGCATTTT.